The following is a T cell receptor (beta chain) sequence with its context. Antigen specificity is unknown. The junction departs from germline at one end; a sequencing error may be responsible. Per germline, CDR1 LNHDA and CDR2 SQIVND (reference sequence). This CDR3 is 15 amino acids long. These data originate in a study of T cell responses to AZD1222 COVID-19 vaccine. Study-wide points: Dominant CD4 TCR responses targeted spike regions 160-218 and 743-854. Repertoires were collected only later (after the peak T cell response had occurred).

Using immunoSEQ multiplex PCR, the repertoire was profiled, and TCRdb retains in-frame clones only, with some absent. The sample shows 110,000 to 150,000 clones, over 90% of them seen only once. This clonotype was obtained from an adult in good health. The chain combines TRBV19 with TRBJ2-3, with 8 positions matching TRBD2. The sequences come from peripheral blood, collected on day 0 of AZD1222 vaccination. For the CDR3, the DNA is TGTGCCAGTAGCCGAACTAGCGGCGGTACAGATGCGCAGTATTTT. It yields the protein CASSRTSGGTDAQYF.